What follows are 12 T cell receptor beta chains derived from one specimen sequenced in a study of T cell responses to AZD1222 COVID-19 vaccine. Assay used: immunoSEQ multiplex PCR; TCRdb lists only in-frame clones, some missing. The sample has some 140,000 clones, 92% seen once. The sample was peripheral blood, taken on day 0 of AZD1222 vaccination. The receptors derive from an adult in good health.

The rearrangement joins TRBV7-9 to TRBJ1-6, with D hard to call. The CDR3 is 14 amino acids. Germline V gene data show CDR1 as SEHNR and CDR2 as FQNEAQ (reference sequence). The V end lost 3 bases, the J end lost 6 bases, and 9 bases lay between the germline ends. CDR3 residues: CASSFEWRNSPLHF. The CDR3 region has the DNA TGTGCCAGCAGCTTTGAATGGCGTAATTCACCCCTCCACTTT.

The chain carries TRBV11-1 and TRBJ2-7; 7 positions agree with TRBD1. Unmatched junction bases numbered 2, after V lost 3 bases and J lost 6 bases. The CDR3 extends over 12 amino acids. Germline loops: CDR1 SGHAT, CDR2 FQDESV (reference sequence). The CDR3 nucleotides read TGTGCCAGCAGCTTTCAGGGGGTCGAGCAGTACTTC. Amino acids: CASSFQGVEQYF.

The rearrangement links TRBV15 to TRBJ1-5, with D unresolved. The V and J ends lost 0 bases and 5 bases respectively, with 5 bases between them. Germline V gene data show CDR1 as LNHNV and CDR2 as YYDKDF (reference sequence). CDR3 length: 13 residues. CDR3 amino acids: CATSREKDQPQHF. As DNA, the CDR3 is TGTGCCACCAGCAGAGAAAAGGATCAGCCCCAGCATTTT. Full variable domain (rest looked up from reference TRBV15 and TRBJ1-5): DAMVIQNPRYQVTQFGKPVTLSCSQTLNHNVMYWYQQKSSQAPKLLFHYYDKDFNNEADTPDNFQSRRPNTSFCFLDIRSPGLGDTAMYLCATSREKDQPQHFGDGTRLSIL.

This chain joins TRBV30 and TRBJ2-7; the match to TRBD2 covers 7 bases. Trimming removed 7 bases from V and 0 bases from J; junction bases left unmatched: 6. Germline V gene data show CDR1 as GTSNPN and CDR2 as SVGIG (reference sequence). The CDR3 spans 13 residues. CDR3 coding DNA: TGTGCCTTCTCTCTAGCGGCCTCCTACGAGCAGTACTTC. Its protein is CAFSLAASYEQYF.

The chain links TRBV12-5 to TRBJ1-3; D is unclear. The CDR3 is made up of 17 amino acids. V was pared by 2 bases and J by 0 bases, with 14 bases between. Germline V gene data show CDR1 as LGHNT and CDR2 as FRNRAP. CDR3 residues: CASGLSTALSSGNTIYF. As DNA, the CDR3 is TGTGCTAGTGGTTTGAGCACGGCATTAAGCTCTGGAAACACCATATATTTT. Full variable domain (remainder filled in from reference TRBV12-5 and TRBJ1-3): DARVTQTPRHKVTEMGQEVTMRCQPILGHNTVFWYRQTMMQGLELLAYFRNRAPLDDSGMPKDRFSAEMPDATLATLKIQPSEPRDSAVYFCASGLSTALSSGNTIYFGEGSWLTVV.

The V call is TRBV19, the J call TRBJ1-2, with a weak D call TRBD1 (5 bases). V lost 11 bases and J lost 8, with 18 bases in between. This CDR3 region has 12 residues. From germline, CDR1 is LNHDA and CDR2 SQIVND (reference sequence). CDR3 in DNA: TGTGCCTCTTCCTGGGGAACAGGAGGCTACACCTTC. Translated: CASSWGTGGYTF.

The rearrangement links TRBV2 to TRBJ2-3, with TRBD1 identical over 7 bases. The CDR3 extends over 15 amino acids. V was pared by 6 bases and J by 1 base, with 7 bases of the junction left unmatched. Germline loops: CDR1 SNHLY, CDR2 FYNNEI. The CDR3 DNA is TGTGCCAGCAGCGGAACCGGGACAGGCACAGATACGCAGTATTTT. Residues: CASSGTGTGTDTQYF.

This chain connects TRBV30 to TRBJ1-1, with a possible D match to TRBD1 (5 bases). CDR3 length equals 13 residues. V was trimmed by 3 bases and J by 8 bases, leaving 16 bases between them. Germline V gives CDR1 GTSNPN, CDR2 SVGIG (reference sequence). The CDR3 nucleotides are TGTGCCTGGAGCTGGTCACAGACAGTCGAAGCTTTCTTT. Protein product: CAWSWSQTVEAFF.

The sample holds a few counts of this clone. The sample carries other DNA sequences with the same CDR3. The V call is TRBV13, the J call TRBJ1-1; 9 nucleotides align to TRBD1. Germline V CDR1 and CDR2: PRHDT, FYEKMQ (reference sequence). J gave up 2 bases and V 6 bases, and 4 bases lay outside the gene matches. CDR3 length equals 14 residues. Here the CDR3 DNA reads TGTGCCAGCAGGAAACAGGGGGCCAACACTGAAGCTTTCTTT. This sequence encodes CASRKQGANTEAFF.

This rearrangement joins TRBV24-1 to TRBJ2-1; possibly TRBD1 for D (5 bases). The CDR3 extends over 14 amino acids. Trimming removed 6 bases from V and 3 bases from J, with 11 bases in between. Germline V CDR1 and CDR2: KGHDR, SFDVKD. The CDR3 sequence is CATSNGRDYNEQFF. The DNA for the CDR3 is TGTGCCACCAGTAACGGCAGGGACTACAATGAGCAGTTCTTC.

The chain joins TRBV28 to TRBJ2-7; D possibly uses TRBD1 or TRBD2 (5 bases each). Per germline, CDR1 MDHEN and CDR2 SYDVKM. The CDR3 is made up of 14 amino acids. Trimming pared 3 bases from V and 3 bases from J, leaving 12 bases between. DNA of the CDR3: TGTGCCAGCAGTTTCGGGCAGGGAGACTACGAGCAGTACTTC. It encodes CASSFGQGDYEQYF.

This sequence joins TRBV7-3 and TRBJ2-1; the match to TRBD2 covers 10 bases. CDR3 size: 14 residues. J lost 6 bases, V lost 5 bases, and 4 bases had no gene match. Germline lookup yields CDR1 SGHTA and CDR2 FQGTGA. The CDR3 DNA is TGTGCCAGCAGCCTCGGACTAGCGGCCAATGAGCAGTTCTTC. As protein: CASSLGLAANEQFF.